The clone carrying this TCR beta chain was found many times. The target antigen is unknown. The CDR3 sequence is 14 residues long. CDR1 is MNHEY, CDR2 SVGAGI, per germline. The V gene lost 2 bases and the J gene lost 0 bases, with 7 bases spanning the gap. The sample, blood from the first hyperthyroidism diagnosis, precedes any ophthalmopathy symptoms. The data are from a study of T cells in Graves' hyperthyroidism and ophthalmopathy. Regarding the study as a whole: With a median lead of roughly 6.2 months before onset, the model predicted ophthalmopathy. Most expanded thyroid clonotypes above 0.001 recurred in blood.

TCR beta CDR3 regions were amplified from RNA transcripts. The primer set for the first-round RT-PCR of the TCR CDR3 was HTBI. MiXCR, run by TCRdb on the multiplex PCR reads, gives a single entry per CDR3 protein. Here the sample spans 270,000 or so distinct CDR3 sequences, less than 30% being singletons. The receptor was derived from a man aged 35-49 years with Graves' hyperthyroidism that later progressed to Graves' ophthalmopathy. The chain is built from TRBV6-5 and TRBJ1-2, with a possible D match to TRBD1 (5 bases). Sequencing was performed on blood. As DNA, the CDR3 is TGTGCCAGCAGTTACCAACAGGCTAACTATGGCTACACCTTC. It translates to CASSYQQANYGYTF.